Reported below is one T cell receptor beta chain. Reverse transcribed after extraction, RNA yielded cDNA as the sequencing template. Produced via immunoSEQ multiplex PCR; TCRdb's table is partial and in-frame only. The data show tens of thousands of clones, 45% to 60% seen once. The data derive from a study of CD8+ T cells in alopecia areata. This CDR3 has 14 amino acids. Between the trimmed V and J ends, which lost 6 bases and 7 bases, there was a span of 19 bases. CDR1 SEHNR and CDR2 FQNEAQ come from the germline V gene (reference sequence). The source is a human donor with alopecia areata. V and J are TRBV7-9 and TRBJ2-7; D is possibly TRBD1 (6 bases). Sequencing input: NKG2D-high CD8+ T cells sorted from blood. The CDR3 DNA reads TGTGCCAGCAGGCATGACAGGACCTACGATGAGCAGTACTTC. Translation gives CASRHDRTYDEQYF. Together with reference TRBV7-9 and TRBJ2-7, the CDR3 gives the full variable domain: DTGVSQNPRHKITKRGQNVTFRCDPISEHNRLYWYRQTLGQGPEFLTYFQNEAQLEKSRLLSDRFSAERPKGSFSTLEIQRTEQGDSAMYLCASRHDRTYDEQYFGPGTRLTVT.